This T cell receptor beta chain was retrieved from a study of blood T cell repertoires in COVID-19. The wider study: Samples came from the United States, Italy and Spain, spanning acute and convalescent COVID-19. PBMCs, B-cell-depleted T cells, or T cells provided the cDNA or gDNA that made up the material.

Losses at the gene ends were 6 bases for V and 11 bases for J; bases not matched to a gene: 6. Germline CDR1 SNHLY, CDR2 FYNNEI. This CDR3 is built from 12 residues. Authors' analysis steps: Reference gene primers were amplified, and this amplification served to estimate nucleated cell counts. The repertoire was sequenced with immunoSEQ multiplex PCR; TCRdb's copy has only in-frame clones and lacks some. From that table come the V and J calls and clone size; the DNA was used to work out D and trimming. This repertoire shows approximately 90,000 clones, 75% to 90% found once; its top ten account for under 8%.

This chain links TRBV2 with TRBJ2-7, with 11 bases fitting TRBD2. This receptor was taken from a man between 60 and 70 years old with acute or convalescent COVID-19. Material for sequencing was peripheral blood. This CDR3 is CASRLAGGVEYF. CDR3 nucleotide sequence: TGTGCCAGCAGGCTAGCGGGGGGCGTGGAGTACTTC.